Included here is one T cell receptor beta chain sequence, with context. Germline V gives CDR1 MNHEY, CDR2 SVGEGT. V lost 2 bases and J lost 0; bases outside the gene matches: 3. The CDR3 contains 17 residues. Profiling relied on immunoSEQ multiplex PCR, and the TCRdb table lists in-frame clones only, not all of them. The profile shows 250,000 to 350,000 clones, over 75% of them singletons. The data are from a study of blood T cell repertoires in COVID-19. The TCR originated in an older woman with acute or convalescent COVID-19. Sample: peripheral blood. The V gene is TRBV6-2 or TRBV6-3, the J gene TRBJ1-5; the match to TRBD1 covers 11 bases. Written as DNA, the CDR3 is TGTGCCAGCAGTTACAGGACAGGGGGCGTTAGCAATCAGCCCCAGCATTTT. Amino acid sequence: CASSYRTGGVSNQPQHF.